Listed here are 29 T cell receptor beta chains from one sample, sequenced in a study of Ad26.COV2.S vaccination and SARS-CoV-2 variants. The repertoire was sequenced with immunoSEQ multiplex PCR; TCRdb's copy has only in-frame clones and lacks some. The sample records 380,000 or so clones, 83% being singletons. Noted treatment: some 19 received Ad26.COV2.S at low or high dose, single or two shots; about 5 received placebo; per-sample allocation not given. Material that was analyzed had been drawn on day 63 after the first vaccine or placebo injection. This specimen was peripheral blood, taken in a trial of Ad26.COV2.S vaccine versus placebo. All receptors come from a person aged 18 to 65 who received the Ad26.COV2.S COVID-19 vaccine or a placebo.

CDR3 region: CASRRTPFTYEQYF. CDR3 nucleotides: TGTGCCAGCAGACGTACACCCTTTACCTACGAGCAGTACTTC. The genes are TRBV27 and TRBJ2-7; no clear D gene. Germline V lookup: CDR1 MNHEY, CDR2 SMNVEV (reference sequence). V gave up 6 bases and J gave up 2 bases, with 14 bases separating them. CDR3 length: 14 amino acids.

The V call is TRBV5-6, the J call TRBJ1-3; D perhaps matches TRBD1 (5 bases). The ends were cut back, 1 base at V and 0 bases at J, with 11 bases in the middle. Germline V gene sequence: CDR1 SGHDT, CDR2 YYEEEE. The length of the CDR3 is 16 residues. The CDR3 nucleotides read TGTGCCAGCAGCTTGCGGGGCCCCTACTCTGGAAACACCATATATTTT. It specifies CASSLRGPYSGNTIYF.

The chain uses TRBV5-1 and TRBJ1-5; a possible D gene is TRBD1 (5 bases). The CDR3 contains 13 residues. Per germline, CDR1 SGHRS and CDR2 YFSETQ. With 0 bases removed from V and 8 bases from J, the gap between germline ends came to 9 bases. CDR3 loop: CASSLEGYEPQHF. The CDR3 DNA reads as TGCGCCAGCAGCTTGGAGGGGTATGAGCCCCAGCATTTT. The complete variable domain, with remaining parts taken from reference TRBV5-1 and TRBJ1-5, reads KAGVTQTPRYLIKTRGQQVTLSCSPISGHRSVSWYQQTPGQGLQFLFEYFSETQRNKGNFPGRFSGRQFSNSRSEMNVSTLELGDSALYLCASSLEGYEPQHFGDGTRLSIL.

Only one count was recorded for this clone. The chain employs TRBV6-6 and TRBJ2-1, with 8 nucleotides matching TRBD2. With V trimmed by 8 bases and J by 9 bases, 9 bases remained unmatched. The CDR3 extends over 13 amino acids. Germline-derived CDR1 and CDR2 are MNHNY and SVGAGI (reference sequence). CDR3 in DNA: TGTGCCAGCCTCGAGCGGGGGCTCGGTGAGCAGTTCTTC. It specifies CASLERGLGEQFF.

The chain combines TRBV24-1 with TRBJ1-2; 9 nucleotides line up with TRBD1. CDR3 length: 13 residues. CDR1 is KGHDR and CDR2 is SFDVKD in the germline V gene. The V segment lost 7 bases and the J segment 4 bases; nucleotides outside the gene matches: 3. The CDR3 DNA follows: TGTGCCACCAGGGGGACAGGGACCTATGGCTACACCTTC. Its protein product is CATRGTGTYGYTF.

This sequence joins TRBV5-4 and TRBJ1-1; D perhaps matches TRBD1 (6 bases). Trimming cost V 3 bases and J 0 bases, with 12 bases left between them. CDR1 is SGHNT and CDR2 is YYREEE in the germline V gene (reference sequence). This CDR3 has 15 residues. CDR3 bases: TGTGCCAGCAGCTCGGTTGGACAGCTGAACACTGAAGCTTTCTTT. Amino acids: CASSSVGQLNTEAFF.

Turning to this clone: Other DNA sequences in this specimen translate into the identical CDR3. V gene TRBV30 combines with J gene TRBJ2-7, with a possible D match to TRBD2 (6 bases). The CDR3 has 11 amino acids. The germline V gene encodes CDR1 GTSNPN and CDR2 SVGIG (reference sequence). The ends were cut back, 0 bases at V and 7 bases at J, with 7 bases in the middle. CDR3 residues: CAWSVSGEQYF. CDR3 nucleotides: TGTGCCTGGAGTGTAAGCGGGGAGCAGTACTTC.

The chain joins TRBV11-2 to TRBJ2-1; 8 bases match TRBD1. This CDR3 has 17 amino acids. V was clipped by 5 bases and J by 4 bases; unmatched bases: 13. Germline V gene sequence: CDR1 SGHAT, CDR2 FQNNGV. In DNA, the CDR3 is TGTGCCAGCAGCCGGCTCTTCGGGACAGGTAAATACAATGAGCAGTTCTTC. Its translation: CASSRLFGTGKYNEQFF.

CDR3: CASSLGVNQPQHF. The CDR3 bases are TGTGCCAGCAGCTTAGGAGTCAATCAGCCCCAGCATTTT. The genes are TRBV7-2 and TRBJ1-5, with unresolved D. V was cut by 1 base and J by 3 bases, with 4 bases left in between. The germline V gene has CDR1 SGHTA and CDR2 FQGNSA. There are 13 residues in the CDR3.

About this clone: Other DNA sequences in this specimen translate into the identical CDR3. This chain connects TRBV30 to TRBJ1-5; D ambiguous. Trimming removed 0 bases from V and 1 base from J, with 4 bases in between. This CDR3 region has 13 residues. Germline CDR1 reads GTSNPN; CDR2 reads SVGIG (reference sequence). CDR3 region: CAWSVQSNQPQHF. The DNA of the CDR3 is TGTGCCTGGAGTGTACAGAGCAATCAGCCCCAGCATTTT.

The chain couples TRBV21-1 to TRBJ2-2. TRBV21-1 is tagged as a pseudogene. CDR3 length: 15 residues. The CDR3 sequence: CASSKDRVTTGELFF. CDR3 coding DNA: TGTGCCAGCAGCAAAGATAGGGTAACGACCGGGGAGCTGTTTTTT.

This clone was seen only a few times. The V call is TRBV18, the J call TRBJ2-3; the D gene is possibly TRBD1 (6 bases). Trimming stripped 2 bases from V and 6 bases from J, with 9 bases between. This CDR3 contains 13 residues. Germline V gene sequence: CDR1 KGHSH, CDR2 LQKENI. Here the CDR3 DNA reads TGTGCCAGCTCACCAGGGACAATGGATACGCAGTATTTT. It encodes CASSPGTMDTQYF.

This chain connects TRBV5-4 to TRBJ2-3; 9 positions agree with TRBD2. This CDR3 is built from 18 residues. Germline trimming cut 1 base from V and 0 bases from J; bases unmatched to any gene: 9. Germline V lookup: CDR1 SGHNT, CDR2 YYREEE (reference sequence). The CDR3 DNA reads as TGTGCCAGCAGCTTGTATAGGTGGACTAGCGTAAGCACAGATACGCAGTATTTT. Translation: CASSLYRWTSVSTDTQYF.

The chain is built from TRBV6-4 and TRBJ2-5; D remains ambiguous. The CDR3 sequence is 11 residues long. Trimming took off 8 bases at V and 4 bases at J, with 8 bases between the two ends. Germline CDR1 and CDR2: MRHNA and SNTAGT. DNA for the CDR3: TGTGCCAGCGGGTGTCGAGAGACCCAGTACTTC. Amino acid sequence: CASGCRETQYF.

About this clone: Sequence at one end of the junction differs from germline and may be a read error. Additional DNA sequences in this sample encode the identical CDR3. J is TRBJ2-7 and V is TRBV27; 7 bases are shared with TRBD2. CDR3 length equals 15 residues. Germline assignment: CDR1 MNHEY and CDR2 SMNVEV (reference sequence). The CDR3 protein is CASARASGTHYEQYF. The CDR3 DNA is TGTGCCAGCGCAAGGGCCAGCGGGACCCACTACGAGCAGTACTTT.

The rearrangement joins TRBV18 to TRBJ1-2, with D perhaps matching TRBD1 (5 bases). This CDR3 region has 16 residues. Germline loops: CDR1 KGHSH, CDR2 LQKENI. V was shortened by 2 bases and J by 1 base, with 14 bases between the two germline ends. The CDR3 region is CASSPGWGTFNYGYTF. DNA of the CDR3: TGTGCCAGCTCACCAGGGTGGGGGACCTTTAACTATGGCTACACCTTC.

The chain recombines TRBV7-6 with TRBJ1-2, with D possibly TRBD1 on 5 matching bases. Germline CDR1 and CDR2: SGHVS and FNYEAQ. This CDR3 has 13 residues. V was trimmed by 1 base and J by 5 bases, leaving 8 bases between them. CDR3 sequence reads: CASSLDRGYGYTF. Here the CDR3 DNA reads TGTGCCAGCAGCTTAGATAGGGGATATGGCTACACCTTC.

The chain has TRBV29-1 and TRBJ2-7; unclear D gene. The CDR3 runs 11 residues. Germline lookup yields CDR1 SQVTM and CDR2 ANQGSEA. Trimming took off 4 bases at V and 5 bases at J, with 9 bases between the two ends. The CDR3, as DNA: TGCAGCGTTGGACGGGCCCACGAGCAGTACTTC. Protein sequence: CSVGRAHEQYF.

CDR3: CASSLIESYFYGYTF. CDR3 in DNA: TGTGCCAGCAGCTTGATAGAGTCTTACTTCTATGGCTACACCTTC. The V gene is TRBV5-5, the J gene TRBJ1-2; D not certain. The CDR3 is 15 residues long. V was cut by 1 base and J by 4 bases, with 14 bases left in between. In germline, CDR1 is SGHKS, CDR2 YYEKEE (reference sequence).

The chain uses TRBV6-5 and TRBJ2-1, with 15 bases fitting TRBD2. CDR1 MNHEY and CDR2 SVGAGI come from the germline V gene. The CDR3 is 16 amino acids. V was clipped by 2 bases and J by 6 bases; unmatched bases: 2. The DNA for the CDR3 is TGTGCCAGCAGTTACGGGACTAGCGGGGGGCTCAATGAGCAGTTCTTC. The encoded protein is CASSYGTSGGLNEQFF.

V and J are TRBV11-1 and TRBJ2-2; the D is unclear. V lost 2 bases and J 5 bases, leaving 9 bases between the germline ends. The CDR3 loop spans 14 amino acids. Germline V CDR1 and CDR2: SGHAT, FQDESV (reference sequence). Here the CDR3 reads CASSLQDGTGELFF. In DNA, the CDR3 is TGTGCCAGCAGCTTACAGGATGGGACCGGGGAGCTGTTTTTT. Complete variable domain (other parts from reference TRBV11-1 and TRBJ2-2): EAEVAQSPRYKITEKSQAVAFWCDPISGHATLYWYRQILGQGPELLVQFQDESVVDDSQLPKDRFSAERLKGVDSTLKIQPAELGDSAMYLCASSLQDGTGELFFGEGSRLTVL.

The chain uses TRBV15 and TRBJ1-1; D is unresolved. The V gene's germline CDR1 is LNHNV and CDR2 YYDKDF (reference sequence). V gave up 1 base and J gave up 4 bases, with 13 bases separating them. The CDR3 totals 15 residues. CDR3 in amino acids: CATSRGTPSSTEAFF. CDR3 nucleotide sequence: TGTGCCACCAGCAGAGGCACACCGTCGAGCACTGAAGCTTTCTTT.

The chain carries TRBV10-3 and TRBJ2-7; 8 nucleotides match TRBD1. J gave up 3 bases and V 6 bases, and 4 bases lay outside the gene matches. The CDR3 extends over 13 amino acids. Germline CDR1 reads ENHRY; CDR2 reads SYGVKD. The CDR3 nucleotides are TGTGCCATCAGGACAGGGGCGAGCTACGAGCAGTACTTC. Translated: CAIRTGASYEQYF.

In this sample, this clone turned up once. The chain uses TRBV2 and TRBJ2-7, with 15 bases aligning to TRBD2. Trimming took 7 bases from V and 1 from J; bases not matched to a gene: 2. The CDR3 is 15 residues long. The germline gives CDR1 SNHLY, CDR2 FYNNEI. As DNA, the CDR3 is TGTGCCAGCAAGGGGACTAGCGGGGGGTCCTACGAGCAGTACTTC. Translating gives CASKGTSGGSYEQYF.

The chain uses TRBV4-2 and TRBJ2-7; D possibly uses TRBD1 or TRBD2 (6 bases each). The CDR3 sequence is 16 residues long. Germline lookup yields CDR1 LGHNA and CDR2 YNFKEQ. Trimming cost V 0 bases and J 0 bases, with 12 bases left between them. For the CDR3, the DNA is TGTGCCAGCAGCCAAGATAACGGGGGCCTCTCCTACGAGCAGTACTTC. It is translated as CASSQDNGGLSYEQYF.

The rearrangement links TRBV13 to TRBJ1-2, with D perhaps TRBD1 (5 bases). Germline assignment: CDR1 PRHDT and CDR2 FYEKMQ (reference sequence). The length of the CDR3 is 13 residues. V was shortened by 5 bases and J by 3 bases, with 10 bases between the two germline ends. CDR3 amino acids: CASSRRDHYGYTF. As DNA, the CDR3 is TGTGCCAGCAGCCGTCGGGACCACTATGGCTACACCTTC.

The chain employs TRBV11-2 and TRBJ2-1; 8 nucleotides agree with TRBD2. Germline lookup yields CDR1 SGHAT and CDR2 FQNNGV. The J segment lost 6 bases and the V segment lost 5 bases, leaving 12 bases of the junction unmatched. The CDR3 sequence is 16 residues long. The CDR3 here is CASSLGLVSAGNEQFF. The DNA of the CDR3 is TGTGCCAGCAGCCTGGGACTAGTTTCTGCGGGCAATGAGCAGTTCTTC.

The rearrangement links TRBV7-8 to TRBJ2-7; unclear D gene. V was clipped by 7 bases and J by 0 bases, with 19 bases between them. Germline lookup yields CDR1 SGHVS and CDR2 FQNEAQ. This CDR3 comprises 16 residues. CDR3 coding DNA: TGTGCCAGCACCCTTGGCAGGCAGGTCTACTCCTACGAGCAGTACTTC. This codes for CASTLGRQVYSYEQYF.

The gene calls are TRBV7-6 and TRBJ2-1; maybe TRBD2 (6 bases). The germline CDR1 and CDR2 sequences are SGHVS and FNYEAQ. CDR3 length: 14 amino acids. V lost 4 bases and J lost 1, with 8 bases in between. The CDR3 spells CASSWEASYNEQFF. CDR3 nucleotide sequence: TGTGCCAGCAGCTGGGAGGCATCCTACAATGAGCAGTTCTTC.